These 11 T cell receptor beta chains came from one sample sequenced in a study of blood T cells in healthy people across ages. For the second PCR, which ran for about 6 to 11 cycles, a sample-barcoded 5' primer and a J-beta primer mix were used. TCRdb independently ran MiXCR on the 5' RACE reads; one entry per CDR3 protein. The sample shows approximately 810,000 distinct CDR3 sequences, 25% to 35% of them seen only once. Sequencing used blood. The source of these receptors is a woman of 80 years or more in good health.

In this sample, this clonotype turned up a few times. A much larger clone lies a single base off, so this may be a read error. The chain carries TRBV7-2 and TRBJ2-5; D unresolved. The DNA end favors TRBJ2-7, so the J call may be wrong. The CDR3 length is 13 residues. CDR1 and CDR2 from the germline V gene are SGHTA and FQGNSA. In nucleotides, the CDR3 is TGTGCCAGCAGCTTAGCTAGGTTAGACGAGCAGTACTTC. Protein sequence: CASSLARLDEQYF.

This clonotype appeared many times. The chain has TRBV12-3 or TRBV12-4 and TRBJ2-1, with 7 bases identical to TRBD2. The CDR3 totals 11 residues. Losses at the gene ends were 4 bases for V and 11 bases for J; bases not matched to a gene: 2. The CDR3 here is CASSWDYKQFF. The DNA of the CDR3 is TGTGCCAGCAGTTGGGACTATAAGCAGTTCTTC.

The chain carries TRBV7-2 and TRBJ2-7, with TRBD1 as a possible D gene (5 bases). The DNA matches TRBJ2-4 better at its end, which makes the J call doubtful. Germline-derived CDR1 and CDR2 are SGHTA and FQGNSA. The CDR3 sequence is 14 residues long. The CDR3 coding sequence is TGTGCCAGCAGCTTAGCTGGCAGGGCAAGCATTCAGTACTTC. Protein: CASSLAGRASIQYF.

The genes are TRBV6-1 and TRBJ2-6; weak D call: TRBD1 (7 bases). The CDR3 runs to 17 residues. Germline V CDR1 and CDR2: MNHNS, SASEGT. V gave up 5 bases and J gave up 2 bases, with 16 bases separating them. CDR3 region: CASSPGQRVPGANVLTF. Written as DNA, the CDR3 is TGTGCCAGCAGTCCGGGACAGCGGGTCCCTGGGGCCAACGTCCTGACTTTC.

This clonotype was found many times. V usage is TRBV18 and J usage is TRBJ2-1, with 16 nucleotides matching TRBD2. Germline assignment: CDR1 KGHSH and CDR2 LQKENI. This CDR3 is 18 amino acids long. V shed 3 bases, J shed 6 bases, and the junction held 8 bases outside the gene matches. The CDR3 sequence is CASSPLSGTSGGANEQFF. In DNA, the CDR3 is TGTGCCAGCTCACCGCTTTCCGGGACTAGCGGGGGGGCCAATGAGCAGTTCTTC.

This clonotype was counted ten times or more. The chain recombines TRBV7-8 with TRBJ2-3; either TRBD1 or TRBD2 may fit D (6 bases each). In germline, CDR1 is SGHVS, CDR2 FQNEAQ. Deletions cut 4 bases from V and 8 bases from J, with 25 bases between. This CDR3 is built from 17 residues. This CDR3 reads CASSSEGGHQYPGTQYF. CDR3 sequence (DNA): TGTGCCAGCAGCTCAGAGGGGGGACACCAGTACCCCGGTACGCAGTATTTT.

About this clonotype itself: This sequence may be a read error, since a much larger clone differs from it by one base. V and J are TRBV5-1 and TRBJ2-1; D may be TRBD1 (5 bases). Trimming left V 4 bases short and J 2 bases short, with 13 bases between. This CDR3 spans 15 amino acids. Looked up from germline, CDR1 is SGHRS and CDR2 is YFSETQ. The CDR3 nucleotides read TGCGCCAGCAGCCCAGACAGTATAGCCTACAATGAGCAGTTCTTC. Translating gives CASSPDSIAYNEQFF.

Regarding this clonotype: A much larger clone is a single base away; this may be a read error. V gene TRBV12-3 or TRBV12-4 combines with J gene TRBJ1-2; 9 bases map to TRBD1. The CDR3 consists of 13 residues. V shed 11 bases, J shed 10 bases, and the junction held 14 bases outside the gene matches. The CDR3 DNA sequence: TGTGCCGCCCAACGGGACAGGGTATCTGTCTACACCTTC. The encoded protein is CAAQRDRVSVYTF.

This clonotype was observed at least ten times. The chain links TRBV20-1 to TRBJ1-2; D may be TRBD1 (5 bases). There are 13 residues in the CDR3. Germline assignment: CDR1 DFQATT and CDR2 SNEGSKA (reference sequence). Trimming shortened V by 0 bases and J by 5 bases, and 10 bases separated the two germline ends. In DNA, the CDR3 is TGCAGTGCTAGAGATCCTCAGGGATATGGCTACACCTTC. Its translation: CSARDPQGYGYTF.

This clonotype was seen ten or more times. The chain links TRBV6-6 to TRBJ1-2; the D gene is possibly TRBD1 (5 bases). Germline CDR1 is MNHNY and CDR2 is SVGAGI (reference sequence). V dropped 6 bases and J dropped 1 base, with 12 bases sitting between them. The CDR3 is 14 amino acids. The CDR3 nucleotides read TGTGCCAGCAGACCAGACAGATTTAACTATGGCTACACCTTC. It yields the protein CASRPDRFNYGYTF.

This clonotype has at least ten counts. This chain connects TRBV4-3 to TRBJ2-6, with D unresolved. Trimming left V 4 bases short and J 2 bases short, with 6 bases between. CDR1 is LGHNA, CDR2 YSLEER, per germline. This CDR3 contains 14 residues. As DNA, the CDR3 is TGCGCCAGCAGCCCCACTCCTGGGGCCAACGTCCTGACTTTC. Translation: CASSPTPGANVLTF.